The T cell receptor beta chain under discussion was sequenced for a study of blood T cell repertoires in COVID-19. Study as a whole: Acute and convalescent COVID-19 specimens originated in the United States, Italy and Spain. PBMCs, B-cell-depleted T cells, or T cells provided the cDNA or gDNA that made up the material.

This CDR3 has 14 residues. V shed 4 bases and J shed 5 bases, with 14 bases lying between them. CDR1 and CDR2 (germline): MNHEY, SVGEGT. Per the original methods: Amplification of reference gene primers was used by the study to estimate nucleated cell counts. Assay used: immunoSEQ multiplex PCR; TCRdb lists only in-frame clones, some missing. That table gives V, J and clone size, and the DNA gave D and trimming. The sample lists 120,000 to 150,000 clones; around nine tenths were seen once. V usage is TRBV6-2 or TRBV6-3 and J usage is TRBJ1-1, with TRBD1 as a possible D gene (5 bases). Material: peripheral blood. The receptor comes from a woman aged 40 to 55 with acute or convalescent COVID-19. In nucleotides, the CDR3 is TGTGCCAGCAGTTCCTTTAAGGGGTGGACTGAAGCTTTCTTT. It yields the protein CASSSFKGWTEAFF.